A selection of T cell receptor beta chains follows, all from one sample in a study of T cell responses to AZD1222 COVID-19 vaccine. Libraries were prepared by immunoSEQ multiplex PCR; TCRdb keeps only in-frame clonotypes and omits some of them. Of 90,000 to 150,000 clones listed, 70% to 90% are singletons. Here the sequenced sample was peripheral blood, taken on day 0 of AZD1222 vaccination. These receptors came from an adult in good health. Both conserved end residues are part of each CDR3. The order of the fields is V gene, J gene, D gene, clone size, CDR3 DNA, CDR3 protein. D genes are given only for firm matches. Only part of the rows carry a size: once, few, many, or a class if the clone is expanded.

v_call: TRBV5-4; j_call: TRBJ2-5; d_call: -; clone_size: -; cdr3_nt: TGTGCCAGCAGCAGCCAGACAGATGGGGAGACCCAGTACTTC; cdr3_aa: CASSSQTDGETQYF
v_call: TRBV6-5; j_call: TRBJ2-1; d_call: -; clone_size: -; cdr3_nt: TGTGCCAGCGGAGGGGGGCTACGGTACAATGAGCAGTTCTTC; cdr3_aa: CASGGGLRYNEQFF
v_call: TRBV19; j_call: TRBJ1-1; d_call: TRBD1; clone_size: -; cdr3_nt: TGTGCCAGTAGTAGGAGGGCAGGGGGCAGTTCTGAAGCTTTCTTT; cdr3_aa: CASSRRAGGSSEAFF
v_call: TRBV5-6; j_call: TRBJ2-7; d_call: -; clone_size: -; cdr3_nt: TGTGCCAGCAGCCCTCAGGGTTCCCACTACGAGCAGTACTTC; cdr3_aa: CASSPQGSHYEQYF
v_call: TRBV3-1/TRBV3-2; j_call: TRBJ1-4; d_call: TRBD1; clone_size: -; cdr3_nt: TGTGCCAGCAGCCCGGGACAGGGACGGGAAAAACTGTTTTTT; cdr3_aa: CASSPGQGREKLFF
v_call: TRBV24-1; j_call: TRBJ2-3; d_call: TRBD2; clone_size: -; cdr3_nt: TGTGCCACCAGTGACGCCCGCGGGGGACGGACAGATACGCAGTATTTT; cdr3_aa: CATSDARGGRTDTQYF
v_call: TRBV5-1; j_call: TRBJ2-7; d_call: TRBD1; clone_size: few; cdr3_nt: TGCGCCAGCAGCCCGGACGGGACAGGGTTCTACGAGCAGTACTTC; cdr3_aa: CASSPDGTGFYEQYF
v_call: TRBV10-3; j_call: TRBJ2-5; d_call: TRBD2; clone_size: -; cdr3_nt: TGTGCCATCAGTGGGACTAGCGGGCCCCAAGAGACCCAGTACTTC; cdr3_aa: CAISGTSGPQETQYF
v_call: TRBV25-1; j_call: TRBJ2-2; d_call: -; clone_size: -; cdr3_nt: TGTGCCAGCAGTGAATCCAGAGGGGTCGGCGGCGGGGAGCTGTTTTTT; cdr3_aa: CASSESRGVGGGELFF
v_call: TRBV18; j_call: TRBJ1-3; d_call: -; clone_size: -; cdr3_nt: TGTGCCAGCTCACCACCGGCAAATAGGGGAAACACCATATATTTT; cdr3_aa: CASSPPANRGNTIYF
v_call: TRBV28; j_call: TRBJ1-6; d_call: -; clone_size: -; cdr3_nt: TGTGCCAGCAGTCCCCCGAATAATTCACCCCTCCACTTT; cdr3_aa: CASSPPNNSPLHF
v_call: TRBV28; j_call: TRBJ2-1; d_call: -; clone_size: -; cdr3_nt: TGTGCCAGCAGTTTAGGCCGGGGGCTTAACAATGAGCAGTTCTTC; cdr3_aa: CASSLGRGLNNEQFF
v_call: TRBV5-4; j_call: TRBJ2-2; d_call: TRBD2; clone_size: once; cdr3_nt: TGTGCCAGCAGCTTGGCTAGCGGAAACCTCGTGGCCGGGGAGCTGTTTTTT; cdr3_aa: CASSLASGNLVAGELFF
v_call: TRBV3-1/TRBV3-2; j_call: TRBJ2-1; d_call: TRBD2; clone_size: few; cdr3_nt: TGTGCCAGCAGCCAAGATCGCCACACCGGGACTAGCGGGAGCTGGACCTACAATGAGCAGTTCTTC; cdr3_aa: CASSQDRHTGTSGSWTYNEQFF
v_call: TRBV27; j_call: TRBJ2-7; d_call: -; clone_size: -; cdr3_nt: TGTGCCAGCAGTCCCCCTCTGGGACAATCCTACGAGCAGTACTTC; cdr3_aa: CASSPPLGQSYEQYF
v_call: TRBV6-4; j_call: TRBJ1-5; d_call: -; clone_size: few; cdr3_nt: TGTGCCAGCAGTGACTCCGCCGATAGCAATCAGCCCCAGCATTTT; cdr3_aa: CASSDSADSNQPQHF
v_call: TRBV5-4; j_call: TRBJ2-5; d_call: TRBD2; clone_size: -; cdr3_nt: TGTGCCAGCAGCTTACTAGCGGGTCTGGGGGAGACCCAGTACTTC; cdr3_aa: CASSLLAGLGETQYF
v_call: TRBV28; j_call: TRBJ2-1; d_call: TRBD2; clone_size: once; cdr3_nt: TGTGCCAGCAGTTTACTCGGATTAGCGGGAACCGGGCAGTTCTTC; cdr3_aa: CASSLLGLAGTGQFF
v_call: TRBV18; j_call: TRBJ2-3; d_call: -; clone_size: once; cdr3_nt: TGTGCCAGCTCACCAGTTATGGATGAAGATACGCAGTATTTT; cdr3_aa: CASSPVMDEDTQYF
v_call: TRBV7-9; j_call: TRBJ1-5; d_call: -; clone_size: -; cdr3_nt: TGTGCCAGCAGCTTTTCAGACAGGCCTTATAGCAATCAGCCCCAGCATTTT; cdr3_aa: CASSFSDRPYSNQPQHF
v_call: TRBV28; j_call: TRBJ2-1; d_call: -; clone_size: -; cdr3_nt: TGTGCCAGCAGGCCTTTCGGGGACTCGAGCTCCTACAATGAGCAGTTCTTC; cdr3_aa: CASRPFGDSSSYNEQFF
v_call: TRBV18; j_call: TRBJ1-1; d_call: TRBD1; clone_size: -; cdr3_nt: TGTGCCAGCTCACCATTGCCGGGACAGGGGGCGTCGATGACTGAAGCTTTCTTT; cdr3_aa: CASSPLPGQGASMTEAFF
v_call: TRBV18; j_call: TRBJ2-2; d_call: TRBD1; clone_size: -; cdr3_nt: TGTGCCAGCTCACCCGGGACAGCAAAGACCGGGGAGCTGTTTTTT; cdr3_aa: CASSPGTAKTGELFF
v_call: TRBV11-1; j_call: TRBJ1-6; d_call: -; clone_size: once; cdr3_nt: TGTGCCAGCAGCCCCCACGGATCTGGCAATTCACCCCTCCACTTT; cdr3_aa: CASSPHGSGNSPLHF
v_call: TRBV7-9; j_call: TRBJ2-2; d_call: -; clone_size: few; cdr3_nt: TGTGCCACCTTTACCGGGGAGCTGTTTTTT; cdr3_aa: CATFTGELFF
v_call: TRBV6-2/TRBV6-3; j_call: TRBJ2-4; d_call: -; clone_size: -; cdr3_nt: TGTGCCAGCAGTTTCGGGACGGGATCCAAAAACATTCAGTACTTC; cdr3_aa: CASSFGTGSKNIQYF
v_call: TRBV6-5; j_call: TRBJ1-1; d_call: TRBD1; clone_size: -; cdr3_nt: TGTGCCAGCAGTTACTCGAGAGGGGGCGCTTCTGAAGCTTTCTTT; cdr3_aa: CASSYSRGGASEAFF
v_call: TRBV2; j_call: TRBJ2-7; d_call: TRBD1; clone_size: -; cdr3_nt: TGTGCCAGCTGGGGACAGGGTGCCTACGAGCAGTACTTC; cdr3_aa: CASWGQGAYEQYF
v_call: TRBV5-5; j_call: TRBJ1-5; d_call: -; clone_size: -; cdr3_nt: TGTGCCAGCAGCTTGGGGTTGGAGGGTCAGCCCCAGCATTTT; cdr3_aa: CASSLGLEGQPQHF
v_call: TRBV11-2; j_call: TRBJ2-6; d_call: -; clone_size: -; cdr3_nt: TGTGCCAGCAGCTTAGGAGGCTCTGGGGCCAACGTCCTGACTTTC; cdr3_aa: CASSLGGSGANVLTF
v_call: TRBV7-9; j_call: TRBJ1-4; d_call: -; clone_size: -; cdr3_nt: TGTGCCAGCAGCGGGACGGCTGCAACTAATGAAAAACTGTTTTTT; cdr3_aa: CASSGTAATNEKLFF
v_call: TRBV30; j_call: TRBJ1-2; d_call: TRBD1; clone_size: few; cdr3_nt: TGTGCCTGGAGGGCAGGGGGCGGTGGCTACACCTTC; cdr3_aa: CAWRAGGGGYTF